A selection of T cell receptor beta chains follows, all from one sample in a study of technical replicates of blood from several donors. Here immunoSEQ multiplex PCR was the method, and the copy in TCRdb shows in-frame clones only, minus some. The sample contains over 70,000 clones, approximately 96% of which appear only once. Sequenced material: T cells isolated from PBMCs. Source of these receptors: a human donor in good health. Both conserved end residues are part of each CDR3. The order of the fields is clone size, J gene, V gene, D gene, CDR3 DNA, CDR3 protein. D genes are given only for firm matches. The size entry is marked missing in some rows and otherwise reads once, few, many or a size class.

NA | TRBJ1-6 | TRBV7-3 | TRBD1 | TGTGCCAGCAGCCCGGGACAGCCCAATTCACCCCTCCACTTT | CASSPGQPNSPLHF
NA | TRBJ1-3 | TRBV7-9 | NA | TGTGCCAGCAGCTTACGGGGATCCGGAGAAAACACCATATATTTT | CASSLRGSGENTIYF
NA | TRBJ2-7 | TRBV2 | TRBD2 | TGTGCCAGCAGTGAAGCAGGGACTAGCGCCTACGAGCAGTACTTC | CASSEAGTSAYEQYF
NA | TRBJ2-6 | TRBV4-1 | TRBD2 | TGCGCCAGCAGCCATCCAACGTCGGGGGGGCCGGTTTCTGGGGCCAACGTCCTGACTTTC | CASSHPTSGGPVSGANVLTF
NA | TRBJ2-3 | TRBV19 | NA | TGTGCCAGTACCCCATACCTGGACTTTTCTAGCACAGATACGCAGTATTTT | CASTPYLDFSSTDTQYF
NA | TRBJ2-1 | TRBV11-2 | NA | TGTGCCAGCAGCCCGATGGCCAGTAATGAGCAGTTCTTC | CASSPMASNEQFF
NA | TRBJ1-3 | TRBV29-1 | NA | TGCAGCGTTGTCTGGTCTTCCTCAGGGGGAAACACCATATATTTT | CSVVWSSSGGNTIYF
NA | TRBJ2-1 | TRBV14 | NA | TGTGCCAGCAGCCAAGGAGCGGGTAGCACCTCCTACAATGAGCAGTTCTTC | CASSQGAGSTSYNEQFF
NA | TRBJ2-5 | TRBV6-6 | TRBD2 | TGTGCCAGCGGTGGGGCGGGAGGTTGGGAGACCCAGTACTTC | CASGGAGGWETQYF
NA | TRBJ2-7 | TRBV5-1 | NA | TGCGCCAGCAGCTTGGAGCCGGGACAAGAGGGGTACGAGCAGTACTTC | CASSLEPGQEGYEQYF
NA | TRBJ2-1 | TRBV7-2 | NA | TGTGCCAGCAGCTTATCGGGGGACTCCTACAATGAGCAGTTCTTC | CASSLSGDSYNEQFF
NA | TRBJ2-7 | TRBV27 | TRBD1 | TGTGCCAGCAGTTTTGACCCTCGGGACAGATCCTACGAGCAGTACTTC | CASSFDPRDRSYEQYF
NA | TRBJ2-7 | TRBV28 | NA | TGTGCCAGCAGCAACACAGTCTACGAGCAGTACTTC | CASSNTVYEQYF
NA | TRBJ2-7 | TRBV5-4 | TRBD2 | TGTGCCAGCACCTCAAGACTAGCGGGGGACTACGAGCAGTACTTC | CASTSRLAGDYEQYF
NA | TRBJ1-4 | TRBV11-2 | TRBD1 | TGTGCCAGCAGCCCCGGACAGGGAGGGGATGAAAAACTGTTTTTT | CASSPGQGGDEKLFF
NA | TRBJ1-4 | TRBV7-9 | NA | TGTGCCAGCAGCCGATCGGGGGGCACAGTAACTAATGAAAAACTGTTTTTT | CASSRSGGTVTNEKLFF
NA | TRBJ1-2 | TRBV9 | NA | TGTGCCAGCAGCGTAGACCCAGGGGACTATGGCTACACCTTC | CASSVDPGDYGYTF
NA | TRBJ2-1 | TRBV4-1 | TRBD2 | TGCGCCAGCAGCCTTGTACCGGGACTAGCGGGAGGAAGTGAGCAGTTCTTC | CASSLVPGLAGGSEQFF
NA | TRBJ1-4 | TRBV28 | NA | TGTGCCAGCAGTTCCCGATCCCGCGATCATGAAAAACTGTTTTTT | CASSSRSRDHEKLFF
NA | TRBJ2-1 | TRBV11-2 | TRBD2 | TGTGCCAGCAGCCTTACTAGCGGGAGCTACAATGAGCAGTTCTTC | CASSLTSGSYNEQFF
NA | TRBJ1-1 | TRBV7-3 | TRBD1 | TGTGCCAGCAGCTCTACCAGGACAGGGGAAGCTTTCTTT | CASSSTRTGEAFF
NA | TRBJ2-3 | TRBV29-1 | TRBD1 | TGCAGCGTTGACGGGACAGGGGGAAGTGCAGATACGCAGTATTTT | CSVDGTGGSADTQYF
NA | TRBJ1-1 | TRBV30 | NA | TGTGCCTGGAGCACAGGGCTGAACACTGAAGCTTTCTTT | CAWSTGLNTEAFF
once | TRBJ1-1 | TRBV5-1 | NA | TGCGCCAGCAGCTTGGGGGCTGTACTTTACACTGAAGCTTTCTTT | CASSLGAVLYTEAFF
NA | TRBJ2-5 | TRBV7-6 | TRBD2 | TGTGCCAGCAGCCCACTTAGGACTAGCGGGAGGGGGCAAGAGACCCAGTACTTC | CASSPLRTSGRGQETQYF
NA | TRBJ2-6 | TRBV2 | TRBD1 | TGTGCCAGCAGAACCGGGACAGGGACGCAAGGGGCCAACGTCCTGACTTTC | CASRTGTGTQGANVLTF
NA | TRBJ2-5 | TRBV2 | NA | TGTGCCAGCAGCGTTCATCGACTGTACCAAGAGACCCAGTACTTC | CASSVHRLYQETQYF
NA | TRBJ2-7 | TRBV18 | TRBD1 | TGTGCCAGCTCACCCGGGACAGGGGGATCCTCCTACGAGCAGTACTTC | CASSPGTGGSSYEQYF
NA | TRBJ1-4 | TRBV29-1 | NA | TGCAGCGCTGCGACAGGTACTAATGAAAAACTGTTTTTT | CSAATGTNEKLFF
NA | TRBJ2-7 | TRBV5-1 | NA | TGCGCCAGCAGCGGAACTACAGGCTACGAGCAGTACTTC | CASSGTTGYEQYF
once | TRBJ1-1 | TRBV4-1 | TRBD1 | TGCGCCAGCAGGTACTTACAGGGGGGGCAGACTGAAGCTTTCTTT | CASRYLQGGQTEAFF
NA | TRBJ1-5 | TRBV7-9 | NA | TGTGCCAGCAGCCAAGGGGGAAATCAGCCCCAGCATTTT | CASSQGGNQPQHF
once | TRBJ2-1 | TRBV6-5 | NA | TGTGCCAGCAGTCCTCAGGGCAGAGCCAATGAGCAGTTCTTC | CASSPQGRANEQFF
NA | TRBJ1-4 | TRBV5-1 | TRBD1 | TGCGCCAGCCGACCGACAGGGTCGGATGAAAAACTGTTTTTT | CASRPTGSDEKLFF
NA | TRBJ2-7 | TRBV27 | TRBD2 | TGTGCCAGCAGTTTTGTAGCGGGGACGCCTGGCGAGCAGTACTTC | CASSFVAGTPGEQYF
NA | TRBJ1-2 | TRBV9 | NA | TGTGCCAGCAGCGTAGTGCCGGCGGGCTATGGCTACACCTTC | CASSVVPAGYGYTF
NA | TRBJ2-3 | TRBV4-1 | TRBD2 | TGCGCCTCGGGGACTAGCGGGGGGCTCAGCACAGATACGCAGTATTTT | CASGTSGGLSTDTQYF
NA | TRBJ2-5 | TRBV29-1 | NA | TGCAGCGTTGAATCTCCCGCTACTGGAGAGACCCAGTACTTC | CSVESPATGETQYF
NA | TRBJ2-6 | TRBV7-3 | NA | TGTGCCAGCAGCGCTCAGCCGGGGGGGGCCAACGTCCTGACTTTC | CASSAQPGGANVLTF
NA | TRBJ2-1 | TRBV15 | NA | TGTGCCACCAGCAGAGATTTTAGCGATGAGCAGTTCTTC | CATSRDFSDEQFF
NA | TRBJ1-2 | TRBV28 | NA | TGTGCCAGCAGTAGCCTAGGCCAGTACTATGGCTACACCTTC | CASSSLGQYYGYTF
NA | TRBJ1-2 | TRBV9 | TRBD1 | TGTGCCAGCAGCGTTCCCAAGACAGGGGGAAACTATGGCTACACCTTC | CASSVPKTGGNYGYTF
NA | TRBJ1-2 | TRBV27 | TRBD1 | TGTGCCAGCAGCCCCTCCGGGACAGGGGTAGTTGGCTACACCTTC | CASSPSGTGVVGYTF
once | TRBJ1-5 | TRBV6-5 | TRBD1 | TGTGCCAGCAGTTTCACAGGGGGCCCCAATCAGCCCCAGCATTTT | CASSFTGGPNQPQHF
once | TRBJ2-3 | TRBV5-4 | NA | TGTGCCAGCAGCTCTGGCGGAACAACAGATACGCAGTATTTT | CASSSGGTTDTQYF
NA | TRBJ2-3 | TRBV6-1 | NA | TGTGCCAGCAGTGAAACGGGGTCAGATACGCAGTATTTT | CASSETGSDTQYF
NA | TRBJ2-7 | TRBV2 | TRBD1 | TGTGCCAGCAGTGGGACAGGGTCCCCCACTGAGCAGTACTTC | CASSGTGSPTEQYF
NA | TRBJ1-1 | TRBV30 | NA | TGTGCCTGGAGTGAGGGGAAAAACACTGAAGCTTTCTTT | CAWSEGKNTEAFF
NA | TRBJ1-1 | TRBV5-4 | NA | TGTGCCAGCAGCCGACAGATCAACATGAACACTGAAGCTTTCTTT | CASSRQINMNTEAFF
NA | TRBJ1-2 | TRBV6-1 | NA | TGTGCCAGCAGACAACGGGGGGTAGACTATGGCTACACCTTC | CASRQRGVDYGYTF